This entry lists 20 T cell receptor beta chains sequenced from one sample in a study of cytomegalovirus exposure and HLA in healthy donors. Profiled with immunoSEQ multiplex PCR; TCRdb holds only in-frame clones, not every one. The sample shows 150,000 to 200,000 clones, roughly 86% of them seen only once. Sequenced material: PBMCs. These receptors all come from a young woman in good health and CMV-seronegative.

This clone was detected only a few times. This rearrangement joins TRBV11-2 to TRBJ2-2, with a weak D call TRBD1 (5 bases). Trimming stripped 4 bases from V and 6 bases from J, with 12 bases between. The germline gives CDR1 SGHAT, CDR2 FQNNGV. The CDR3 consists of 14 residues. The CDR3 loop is CASSSNQGPGELFF. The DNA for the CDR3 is TGTGCCAGCAGCTCAAATCAGGGTCCCGGGGAGCTGTTTTTT.

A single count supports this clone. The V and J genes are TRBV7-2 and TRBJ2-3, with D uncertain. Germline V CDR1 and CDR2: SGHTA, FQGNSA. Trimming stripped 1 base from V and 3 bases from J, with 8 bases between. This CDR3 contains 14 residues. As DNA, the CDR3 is TGTGCCAGCAGCTTAGGAGTTGGTACAGATACGCAGTATTTT. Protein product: CASSLGVGTDTQYF. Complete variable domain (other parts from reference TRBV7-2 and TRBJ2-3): GAGVSQSPSNKVTEKGKDVELRCDPISGHTALYWYRQSLGQGLEFLIYFQGNSAPDKSGLPSDRFSAERTGGSVSTLTIQRTQQEDSAVYLCASSLGVGTDTQYFGPGTRLTVL.

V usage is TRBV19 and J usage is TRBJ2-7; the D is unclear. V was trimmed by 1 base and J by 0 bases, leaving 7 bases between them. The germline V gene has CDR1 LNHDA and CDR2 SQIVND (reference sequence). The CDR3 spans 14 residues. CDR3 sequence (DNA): TGTGCCAGTAGTATAGTTGGCATCTCCTACGAGCAGTACTTC. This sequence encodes CASSIVGISYEQYF.

DNA for the CDR3: TGTGCCAGCAGCCAAAAAATGCTGGGCCCTGGGAACACCGGGGAGCTGTTTTTT. It yields the protein CASSQKMLGPGNTGELFF. The chain has TRBV4-2 and TRBJ2-2, with no clear D. CDR1 is LGHNA and CDR2 is YNFKEQ in the germline V gene. V lost 2 bases and J 1 base, leaving 17 bases between the germline ends. This CDR3 is 18 amino acids long.

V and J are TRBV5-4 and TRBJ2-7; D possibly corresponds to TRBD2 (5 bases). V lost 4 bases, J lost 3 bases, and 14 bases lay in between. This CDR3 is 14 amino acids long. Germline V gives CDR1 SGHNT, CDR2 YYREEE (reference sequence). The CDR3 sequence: CASSQTRSDYEQYF. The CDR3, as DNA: TGTGCCAGCAGCCAAACTAGGTCGGACTACGAGCAGTACTTC. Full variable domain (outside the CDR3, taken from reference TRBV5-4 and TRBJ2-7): ETGVTQSPTHLIKTRGQQVTLRCSSQSGHNTVSWYQQALGQGPQFIFQYYREEENGRGNFPPRFSGLQFPNYSSELNVNALELDDSALYLCASSQTRSDYEQYFGPGTRLTVT.

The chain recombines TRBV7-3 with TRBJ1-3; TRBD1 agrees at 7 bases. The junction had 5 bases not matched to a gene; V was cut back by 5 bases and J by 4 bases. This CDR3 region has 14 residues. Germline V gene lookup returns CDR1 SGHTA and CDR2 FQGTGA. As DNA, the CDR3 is TGTGCCAGCAGCGTACAGGGGTACGGAAACACCATATATTTT. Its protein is CASSVQGYGNTIYF.

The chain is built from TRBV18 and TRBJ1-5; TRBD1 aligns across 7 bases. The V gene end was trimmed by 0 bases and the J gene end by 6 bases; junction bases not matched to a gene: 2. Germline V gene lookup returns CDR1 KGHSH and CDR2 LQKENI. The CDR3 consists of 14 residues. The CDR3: CASSPPTGSQPQHF. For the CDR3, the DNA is TGTGCCAGCTCACCACCGACAGGGAGTCAGCCCCAGCATTTT.

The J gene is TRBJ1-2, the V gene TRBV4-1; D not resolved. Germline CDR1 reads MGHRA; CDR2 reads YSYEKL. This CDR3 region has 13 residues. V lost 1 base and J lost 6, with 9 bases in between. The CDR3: CASSQVGGNGYTF. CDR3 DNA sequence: TGCGCCAGCAGCCAAGTAGGCGGGAATGGCTACACCTTC.

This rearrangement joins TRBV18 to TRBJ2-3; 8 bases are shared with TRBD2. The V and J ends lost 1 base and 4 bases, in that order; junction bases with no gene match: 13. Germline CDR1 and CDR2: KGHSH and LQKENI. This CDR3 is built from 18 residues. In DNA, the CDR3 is TGTGCCAGCTCACCACGCGTCGGGGGGGCTAGTTCTGCAGATACGCAGTATTTT. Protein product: CASSPRVGGASSADTQYF.

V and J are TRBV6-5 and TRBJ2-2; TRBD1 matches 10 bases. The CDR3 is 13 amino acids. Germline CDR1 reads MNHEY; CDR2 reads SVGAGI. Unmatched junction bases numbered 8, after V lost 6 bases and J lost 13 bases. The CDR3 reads CASSRDRGWMLFF. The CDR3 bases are TGTGCCAGCAGCCGGGACAGGGGATGGATGCTGTTTTTT.

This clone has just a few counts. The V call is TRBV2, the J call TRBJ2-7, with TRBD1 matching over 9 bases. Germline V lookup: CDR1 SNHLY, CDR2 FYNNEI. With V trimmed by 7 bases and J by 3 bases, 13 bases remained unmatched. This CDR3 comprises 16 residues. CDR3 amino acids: CASKRRLDRGLYEQYF. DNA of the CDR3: TGTGCCAGCAAAAGAAGGCTGGACAGGGGACTCTACGAGCAGTACTTC.

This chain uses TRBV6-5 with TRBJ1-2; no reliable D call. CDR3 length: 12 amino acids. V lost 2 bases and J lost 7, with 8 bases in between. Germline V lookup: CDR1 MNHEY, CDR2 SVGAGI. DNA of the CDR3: TGTGCCAGCAGTTACGCAGGAGGTGGCTACACCTTC. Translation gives CASSYAGGGYTF.

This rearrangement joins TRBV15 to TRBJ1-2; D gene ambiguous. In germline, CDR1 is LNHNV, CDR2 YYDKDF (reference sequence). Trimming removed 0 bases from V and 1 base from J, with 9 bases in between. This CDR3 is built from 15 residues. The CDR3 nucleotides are TGTGCCACCAGCAGAGAAGGACGGGATAACTATGGCTACACCTTC. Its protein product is CATSREGRDNYGYTF.

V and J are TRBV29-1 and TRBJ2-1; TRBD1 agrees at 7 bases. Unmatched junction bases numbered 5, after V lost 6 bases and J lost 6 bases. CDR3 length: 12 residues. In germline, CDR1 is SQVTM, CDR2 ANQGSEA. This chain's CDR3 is CSVTGTVNEQFF. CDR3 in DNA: TGCAGCGTAACCGGGACAGTCAATGAGCAGTTCTTC.

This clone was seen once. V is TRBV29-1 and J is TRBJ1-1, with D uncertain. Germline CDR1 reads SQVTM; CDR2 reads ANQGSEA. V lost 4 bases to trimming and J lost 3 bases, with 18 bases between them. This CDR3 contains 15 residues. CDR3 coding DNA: TGCAGCGTTGTAGGTACCCGGGTCGGGGACACTGAAGCTTTCTTT. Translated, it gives CSVVGTRVGDTEAFF.

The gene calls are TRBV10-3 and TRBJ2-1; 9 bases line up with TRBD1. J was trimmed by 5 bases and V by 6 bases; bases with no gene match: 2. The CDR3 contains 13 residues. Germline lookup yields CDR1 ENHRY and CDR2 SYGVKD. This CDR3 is CAISRDRDNEQFF. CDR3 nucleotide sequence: TGTGCCATCAGCCGGGACAGGGACAATGAGCAGTTCTTC.

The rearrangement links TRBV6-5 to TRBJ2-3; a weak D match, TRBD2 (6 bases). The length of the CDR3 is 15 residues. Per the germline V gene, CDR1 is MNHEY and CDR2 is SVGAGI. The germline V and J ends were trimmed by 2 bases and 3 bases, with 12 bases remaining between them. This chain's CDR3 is CASSYEGRGTDTQYF. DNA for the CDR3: TGTGCCAGCAGTTACGAGGGGCGGGGTACAGATACGCAGTATTTT.

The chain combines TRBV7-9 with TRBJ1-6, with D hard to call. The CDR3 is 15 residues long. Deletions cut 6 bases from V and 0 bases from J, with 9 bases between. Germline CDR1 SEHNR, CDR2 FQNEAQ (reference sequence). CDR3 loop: CASRPPSSYNSPLHF. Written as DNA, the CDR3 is TGTGCCAGCAGGCCCCCGAGCTCCTATAATTCACCCCTCCACTTT.

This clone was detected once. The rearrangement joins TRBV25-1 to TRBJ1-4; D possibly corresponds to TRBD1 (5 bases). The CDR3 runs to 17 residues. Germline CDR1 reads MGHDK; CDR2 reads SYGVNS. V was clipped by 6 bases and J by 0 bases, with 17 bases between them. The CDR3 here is CASSPMTVSPTNEKLFF. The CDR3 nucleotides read TGTGCCAGCAGCCCCATGACAGTCTCTCCAACTAATGAAAAACTGTTTTTT.

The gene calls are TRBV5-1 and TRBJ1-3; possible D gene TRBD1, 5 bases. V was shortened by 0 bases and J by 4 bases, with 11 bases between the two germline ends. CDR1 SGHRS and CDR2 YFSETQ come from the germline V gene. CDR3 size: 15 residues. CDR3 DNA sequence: TGCGCCAGCAGCTTGGAAGGGGTTGGGGGAAACACCATATATTTT. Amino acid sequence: CASSLEGVGGNTIYF.